This entry describes one TCR beta chain. Data came from immunoSEQ multiplex PCR; TCRdb stores just in-frame clones and leaves some out. The sample has 600,000 to 900,000 clones, around 85% seen once. This CDR3 has 12 amino acids. The V end lost 2 bases, the J end lost 6 bases, and 8 bases lay between the germline ends. Looked up from germline, CDR1 is SGDLS and CDR2 is YYNGEE. This entry belongs to a study of shared T cell receptors in the human thymus. These same records also appear under a second study, on human thymus T cells. This second study says: It was from resections taken during corrective heart surgery that the thymus tissue came. Apparent bias marked the V and J gene usage of thymic and blood repertoires. Related research found strongly overlapping thymic repertoires in unrelated individuals.

The sample was thymocytes. The V and J genes are TRBV9 and TRBJ1-2, with a weak D call TRBD1 (6 bases). The source is a girl less than two years old with a congenital heart defect. CDR3 in amino acids: CASSVQGNGYTF. The DNA for the CDR3 is TGTGCCAGCAGCGTCCAGGGGAATGGCTACACCTTC. Full variable domain (rest looked up from reference TRBV9 and TRBJ1-2): DSGVTQTPKHLITATGQRVTLRCSPRSGDLSVYWYQQSLDQGLQFLIQYYNGEERAKGNILERFSAQQFPDLHSELNLSSLELGDSALYFCASSVQGNGYTFGSGTRLTVV.